This T cell receptor beta chain was documented in a study of cytomegalovirus exposure and HLA in healthy donors. Study-wide results and caveats: In a later analysis, several top co-occurrence clusters appeared linked to parvovirus B19, influenza, CMV and Epstein-Barr virus. Some TCR beta chains (around 160 of them) were listed as cytomegalovirus-associated.

The germline V and J ends were trimmed by 5 bases and 0 bases, with 10 bases remaining between them. There are 15 residues in the CDR3. The germline gives CDR1 SGHNT, CDR2 YENEEA. About this clone: Its antigen is undetermined.

The primer mix had 60 Vbeta and 13 Jbeta primers. Profiled with immunoSEQ multiplex PCR; TCRdb holds only in-frame clones, not every one. The repertoire holds 120,000 or so clones, with 83% as singletons. The chain carries TRBV11-3 and TRBJ1-4; D is unresolved. This receptor was taken from a middle-aged woman in good health and CMV-seropositive. Material: PBMCs. This CDR3 is CASSLLSATNEKLFF. CDR3 DNA sequence: TGTGCCAGCAGCCTCCTATCGGCAACTAATGAAAAACTGTTTTTT. The whole variable domain, filled in from reference TRBV11-3 and TRBJ1-4, reads EAGVVQSPRYKIIEKKQPVAFWCNPISGHNTLYWYLQNLGQGPELLIRYENEEAVDDSQLPKDRFSAERLKGVDSTLKIQPAELGDSAVYLCASSLLSATNEKLFFGSGTQLSVL.